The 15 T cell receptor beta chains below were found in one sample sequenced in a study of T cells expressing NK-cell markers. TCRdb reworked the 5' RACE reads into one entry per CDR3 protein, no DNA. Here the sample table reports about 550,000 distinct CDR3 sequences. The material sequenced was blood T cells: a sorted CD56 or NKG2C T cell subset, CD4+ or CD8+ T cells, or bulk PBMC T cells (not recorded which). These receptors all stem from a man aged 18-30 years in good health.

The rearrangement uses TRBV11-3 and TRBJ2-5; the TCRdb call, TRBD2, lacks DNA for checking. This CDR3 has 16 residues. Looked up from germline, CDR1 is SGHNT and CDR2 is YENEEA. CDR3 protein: CASSQQGLAGPETQYF.

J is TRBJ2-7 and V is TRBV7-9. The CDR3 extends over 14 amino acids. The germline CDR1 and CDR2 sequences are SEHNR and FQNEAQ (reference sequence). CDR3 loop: CASSLRMDSYEQYF. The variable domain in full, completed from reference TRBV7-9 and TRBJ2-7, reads DTGVSQNPRHKITKRGQNVTFRCDPISEHNRLYWYRQTLGQGPEFLTYFQNEAQLEKSRLLSDRFSAERPKGSFSTLEIQRTEQGDSAMYLCASSLRMDSYEQYFGPGTRLTVT.

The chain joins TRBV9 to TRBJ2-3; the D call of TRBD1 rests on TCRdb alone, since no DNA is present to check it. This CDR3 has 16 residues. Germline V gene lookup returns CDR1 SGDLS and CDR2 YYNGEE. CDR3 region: CASSHQGGGPTDTQYF.

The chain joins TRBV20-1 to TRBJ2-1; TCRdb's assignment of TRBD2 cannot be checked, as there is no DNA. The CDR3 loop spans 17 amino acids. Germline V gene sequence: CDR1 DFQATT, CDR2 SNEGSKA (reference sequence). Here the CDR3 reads CSARDPLERETRIEQFF.

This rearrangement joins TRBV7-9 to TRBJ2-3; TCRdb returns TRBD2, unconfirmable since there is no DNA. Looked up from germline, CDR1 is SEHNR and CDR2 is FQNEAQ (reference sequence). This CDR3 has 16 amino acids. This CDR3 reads CASSLLGGGPTDTQYF.

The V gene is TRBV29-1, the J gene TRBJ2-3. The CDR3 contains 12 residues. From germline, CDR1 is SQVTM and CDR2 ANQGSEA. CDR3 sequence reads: CSAGLSTDTQYF.

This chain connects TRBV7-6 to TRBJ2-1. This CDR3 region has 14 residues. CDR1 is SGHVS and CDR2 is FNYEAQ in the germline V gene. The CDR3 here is CASSLAGERGEQFF. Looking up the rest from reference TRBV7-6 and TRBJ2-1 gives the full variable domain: GAGVSQSPRYKVTKRGQDVALRCDPISGHVSLYWYRQALGQGPEFLTYFNYEAQQDKSGLPNDRFSAERPEGSISTLTIQRTEQRDSAMYRCASSLAGERGEQFFGPGTRLTVL.

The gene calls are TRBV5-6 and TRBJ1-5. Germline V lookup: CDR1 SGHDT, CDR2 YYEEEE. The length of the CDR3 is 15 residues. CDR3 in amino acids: CASSSRLYSNQPQHF. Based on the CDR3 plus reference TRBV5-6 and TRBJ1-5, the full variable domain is DAGVTQSPTHLIKTRGQQVTLRCSPKSGHDTVSWYQQALGQGPQFIFQYYEEEERQRGNFPDRFSGHQFPNYSSELNVNALLLGDSALYLCASSSRLYSNQPQHFGDGTRLSIL.

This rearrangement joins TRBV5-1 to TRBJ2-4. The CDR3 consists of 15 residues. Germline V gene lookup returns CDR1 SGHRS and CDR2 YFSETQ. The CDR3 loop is CASSLEGLAKNIQYF.

This CDR3 reads CASSLTGDPEQFF. This chain connects TRBV14 to TRBJ2-1; TCRdb picks TRBD1, but there is no DNA to check that call. Germline V gene data show CDR1 as SGHDN and CDR2 as FVKESK. This CDR3 has 13 amino acids.

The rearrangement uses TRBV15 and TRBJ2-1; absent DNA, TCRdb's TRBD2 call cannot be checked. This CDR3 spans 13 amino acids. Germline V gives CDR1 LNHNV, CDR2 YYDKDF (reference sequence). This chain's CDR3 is CATREAGYNEQFF.

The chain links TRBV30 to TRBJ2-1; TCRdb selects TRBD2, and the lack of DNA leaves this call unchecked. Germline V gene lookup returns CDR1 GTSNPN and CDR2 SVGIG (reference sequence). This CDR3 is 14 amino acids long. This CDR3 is CAWSEGLAGNEQFF.

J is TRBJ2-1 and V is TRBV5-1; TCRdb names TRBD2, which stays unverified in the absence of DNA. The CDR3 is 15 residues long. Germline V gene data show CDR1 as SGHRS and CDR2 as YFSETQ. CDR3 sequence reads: CASSLLAGRYNEQFF.

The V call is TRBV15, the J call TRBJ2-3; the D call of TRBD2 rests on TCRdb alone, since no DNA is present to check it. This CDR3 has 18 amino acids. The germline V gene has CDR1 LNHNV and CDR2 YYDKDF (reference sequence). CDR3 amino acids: CATSTPLSGIGQAGTQYF.

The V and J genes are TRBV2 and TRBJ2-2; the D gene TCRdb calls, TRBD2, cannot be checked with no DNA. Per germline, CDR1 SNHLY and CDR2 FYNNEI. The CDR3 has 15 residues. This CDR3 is CASSARAGPTGELFF.